Listed below are T cell receptor beta chains from one sample, sequenced in a study of blood T cell repertoires in COVID-19. Generated by immunoSEQ multiplex PCR, the TCRdb table keeps only in-frame clones and is missing some. Of roughly 100,000 clones listed, about 85% are singletons. Sequencing was carried out using peripheral blood. Receptor source: a man in his fifties or sixties with acute or convalescent COVID-19. The CDR3 runs from the conserved cysteine through the conserved F or W. Each record gives: clone size, J gene, D gene, V gene, CDR3 protein, CDR3 DNA. The D gene is left open where the match is weak. The listing skips clone size in some rows; elsewhere it reads once, few, many or a size class.

NA	TRBJ1-1	TRBD1	TRBV20-1	CSASTLPGQGATTEAFF	TGCAGTGCTAGTACGTTGCCGGGACAGGGTGCGACCACTGAAGCTTTCTTT
few	TRBJ1-3	TRBD1	TRBV7-9	CASSRRDRGGNTIYF	TGTGCCAGCAGCCGCCGGGACAGGGGTGGAAACACCATATATTTT
NA	TRBJ2-3	TRBD1	TRBV9	CASSPRTGLPDTQYF	TGTGCCAGCAGCCCCCGGACAGGGTTGCCAGATACGCAGTATTTT
NA	TRBJ2-2	NA	TRBV7-6	CASSLMDTANTGELFF	TGTGCCAGCAGCCTTATGGATACAGCGAACACCGGGGAGCTGTTTTTT
NA	TRBJ2-7	TRBD1	TRBV27	CASSLGDRGHEQYF	TGTGCCAGCAGTTTAGGGGACAGGGGACACGAGCAGTACTTC
once	TRBJ2-5	TRBD1	TRBV5-1	CASSRTGTGGIGETQYF	TGCGCCAGCAGCAGAACCGGGACAGGGGGGATAGGGGAGACCCAGTACTTC
NA	TRBJ1-4	NA	TRBV12-3/TRBV12-4	CASSPLGGGEVFF	TGTGCCAGCAGTCCGTTAGGGGGGGGCGAGGTGTTTTTT
once	TRBJ1-2	TRBD1	TRBV5-6	CASSFGRGHGYTF	TGTGCCAGCAGCTTCGGGAGGGGGCATGGCTACACCTTC
NA	TRBJ2-7	TRBD1	TRBV11-3	CASSPRDRGSEQYF	TGTGCCAGCAGCCCGCGGGACAGGGGGAGTGAGCAGTACTTC
NA	TRBJ1-1	TRBD1	TRBV7-9	CASSPGGYGTEAFF	TGTGCCAGCAGCCCAGGGGGGTATGGCACTGAAGCTTTCTTT
NA	TRBJ2-3	TRBD2	TRBV2	CASSPWTSGGASTDTQYF	TGTGCCAGCAGTCCCTGGACTAGCGGGGGGGCTAGCACAGATACGCAGTATTTT
few	TRBJ2-3	TRBD2	TRBV13	CASSLGRDETSGSSRTDTQYF	TGTGCCAGCAGCTTGGGACGGGACGAGACTAGCGGGAGCTCCAGGACAGATACGCAGTATTTT
NA	TRBJ2-7	NA	TRBV7-9	CASSIIGGFSSYEQYF	TGTGCCAGCAGCATTATTGGAGGATTTTCCTCCTACGAGCAGTACTTC
NA	TRBJ2-1	NA	TRBV10-3	CAIRGDGGNEQFF	TGTGCCATCAGGGGTGACGGGGGCAATGAGCAGTTCTTC
NA	TRBJ2-2	NA	TRBV14	CASSPTLRNTGELFF	TGTGCCAGCAGCCCGACTCTCCGAAACACCGGGGAGCTGTTTTTT
NA	TRBJ2-5	NA	TRBV3-1/TRBV3-2	CASSQGTEETQYF	TGTGCCAGCAGCCAAGGGACAGAGGAGACCCAGTACTTC
NA	TRBJ2-1	NA	TRBV6-5	CASSPTVKSYNEQFF	TGTGCCAGCAGCCCCACAGTCAAATCCTACAATGAGCAGTTCTTC
NA	TRBJ1-2	TRBD1	TRBV4-1	CASSPPTGGMYGYTF	TGCGCCAGCAGCCCTCCCACAGGGGGCATGTATGGCTACACCTTC
NA	TRBJ2-3	TRBD1	TRBV9	CASSPAQGVEADTQYF	TGTGCCAGCAGCCCCGCCCAGGGGGTTGAGGCAGATACGCAGTATTTT
NA	TRBJ2-7	TRBD1	TRBV28	CASNGQGVGYEQYF	TGTGCCAGCAATGGACAGGGAGTAGGATACGAGCAGTACTTC
NA	TRBJ1-1	NA	TRBV18	CASSPTDSNTEAFF	TGTGCCAGCTCACCAACCGACAGCAACACTGAAGCTTTCTTT
NA	TRBJ2-7	NA	TRBV5-1	CASSSRDTYEQYF	TGCGCCAGCAGCTCCCGGGACACCTACGAGCAGTACTTC
NA	TRBJ1-6	NA	TRBV6-5	CASSGDLGSSPLHF	TGTGCCAGCAGCGGAGACTTAGGTAGTTCACCCCTCCACTTT
once	TRBJ1-1	NA	TRBV3-1/TRBV3-2	CASSPAGNKRNTEAFF	TGTGCCAGCAGCCCGGCGGGGAACAAAAGGAACACTGAAGCTTTCTTT
NA	TRBJ1-2	NA	TRBV28	CASRQEDNYGYTF	TGTGCCAGCAGGCAGGAAGATAACTATGGCTACACCTTC
NA	TRBJ2-1	NA	TRBV7-6	CASSFTLPLRRGNEQFF	TGTGCCAGCAGCTTTACCCTCCCTCTCAGGAGGGGCAATGAGCAGTTCTTC
NA	TRBJ2-7	TRBD1	TRBV5-5	CASGRTGGRGRALSYEQYF	TGTGCCAGCGGCAGGACAGGGGGCCGCGGGAGGGCCCTCTCCTACGAGCAGTACTTC
NA	TRBJ2-5	TRBD2	TRBV24-1	CATSLGLAGGLSETQYF	TGTGCCACCAGTCTCGGACTAGCGGGAGGATTGTCAGAGACCCAGTACTTC
NA	TRBJ1-5	NA	TRBV5-1	CASSLSLNDSNQPQHF	TGCGCCAGCAGCTTGAGTCTAAATGATAGCAATCAGCCCCAGCATTTT
NA	TRBJ2-1	TRBD2	TRBV11-3	CASSQYVTSGLAYNEQFF	TGTGCCAGCAGCCAATACGTCACTAGCGGGCTCGCCTACAATGAGCAGTTCTTC
once	TRBJ1-3	TRBD1	TRBV5-1	CASKMGDRGHSGNTIYF	TGCGCCAGCAAGATGGGGGACAGGGGGCACTCTGGAAACACCATATATTTT